This T cell receptor (beta chain) was documented in a study of T cell repertoires in cytomegalovirus infection. Study context: Based on public TCR beta signatures, there were indications of CMV infection and of a matching HLA type.

Findings and caveats of the study: Across the ex vivo response, the dominant clonotypes were HLA-C-restricted CMV-specific TCR beta clonotypes. Cumulative frequency of public TCR beta families picked out carriers of CMV plus the relevant HLA.

TCRdb re-called the reads through MiXCR, storing one row per CDR3 protein. The profile shows about 150,000 distinct CDR3 sequences, about a quarter of them singletons. Germline V gene sequence: CDR1 SNHLY, CDR2 FYNNEI. This CDR3 region has 14 residues. V shed 7 bases and J shed 9 bases, with 19 bases lying between them. On this clonotype: Its antigen is not identified.

The sequence came from a human donor in good health (CMV status not recorded). Some clones in this sample may be carry-over from other donors' samples. This chain connects TRBV2 to TRBJ1-5; a weak D match, TRBD1 (6 bases). Sequenced: PBMCs. The CDR3 loop reads CASNEGQNVWPQHF. For the CDR3, the DNA is TGTGCCAGCAACGAAGGACAGAATGTCTGGCCCCAGCATTTT.